These T cell receptor beta chains were read from a single sample in a study of OX40 agonist ivuxolimab in advanced cancers. Sequencing used immunoSEQ multiplex PCR; TCRdb keeps in-frame clones, though not all of them. In the table there are tens of thousands of clones, 93% of which are singletons. The sample was CD4+ or CD8+ T cells sorted from blood, taken in a trial of the OX40 agonist ivuxolimab. The receptors come from an adult with an advanced solid tumor such as melanoma, head and neck, liver or kidney cancer. CDR3s include the opening cysteine and the closing phenylalanine or tryptophan. A D gene is named only where the DNA matches it firmly. The listing skips clone size in some rows; elsewhere it reads once, few, many or a size class.

j_call,clone_size,v_call,d_call,cdr3_nt,cdr3_aa
TRBJ1-4,once,TRBV7-6,NA,TGTGCCAGCAGCTCGGGACCCAGAAACGGCGAAAAACTGTTTTTT,CASSSGPRNGEKLFF
TRBJ1-2,NA,TRBV30,NA,TGTGCCTGGAGTGTTGGGGGGCCCGGAGGCGGCTACACCTTC,CAWSVGGPGGGYTF
TRBJ2-1,NA,TRBV13,NA,TGTGCCAGCAGCTTAGTTTCGGGCGGGTCGGATTACAATGAGCAGTTCTTC,CASSLVSGGSDYNEQFF
TRBJ1-1,NA,TRBV19,NA,TGTGCCAGTAGTAATAGGGGCCTCGCTGAAGCTTTCTTT,CASSNRGLAEAFF
TRBJ1-6,NA,TRBV9,TRBD1,TGTGCCAGCAGCGTAGCCGGGACAGGGACTTCACCCCTCCACTTT,CASSVAGTGTSPLHF
TRBJ2-5,NA,TRBV7-3,NA,TGTGCCAGCAGCCCAGGTACCCAAGAGACCCAGTACTTC,CASSPGTQETQYF
TRBJ1-4,NA,TRBV9,NA,TGTGCCAGCAGCGTCAAGACAGGAAAGAATGAAAAACTGTTTTTT,CASSVKTGKNEKLFF
TRBJ2-7,NA,TRBV27,NA,TGTGCCAGCAGTTTCCGGGCGTTCTCCTACGAGCAGTACTTC,CASSFRAFSYEQYF
TRBJ1-5,NA,TRBV2,TRBD1,TGTGCCAGCGGGACAGGCAATCAGCCCCAGCATTTT,CASGTGNQPQHF
TRBJ2-1,NA,TRBV7-2,TRBD2,TGTGCCAGCAGCCCACTCGCTAGCGGGAGCAATGAGCAGTTCTTC,CASSPLASGSNEQFF
TRBJ2-1,NA,TRBV11-2,NA,TGTGCCAGCAGCTTAAACAGGGACAATGAGCAGTTCTTC,CASSLNRDNEQFF
TRBJ2-1,NA,TRBV9,TRBD2,TGTGCCAGCAGCGTAACACTAGCGGGAGAGTCCTACAATGAGCAGTTCTTC,CASSVTLAGESYNEQFF
TRBJ2-7,NA,TRBV7-8,NA,TGTGCCAGCAGCTCTGGGTCAGACTACGAGCAGTACTTC,CASSSGSDYEQYF
TRBJ1-2,once,TRBV27,NA,TGTGCCAGCAGTTTAAGACAGGCGGGGGACTATGGCTACACCTTC,CASSLRQAGDYGYTF
TRBJ1-4,NA,TRBV15,TRBD1,TGTGCCACCAGCAGAGGAACAGGGGGCCGGGAAAAACTGTTTTTT,CATSRGTGGREKLFF
TRBJ2-5,NA,TRBV2,NA,TGTGCCAGCAGTGAAGCGAGAACCGGGTTGGAGACCCAGTACTTC,CASSEARTGLETQYF
TRBJ2-1,NA,TRBV6-5,TRBD2,TGTGCCAGCAGTCAGGGACTAGCGGGAGGGCGGCAGTTCTTC,CASSQGLAGGRQFF
TRBJ1-2,NA,TRBV7-8,NA,TGTGCCAGCAGCTTAGCTCTTAGAGGGGGCTACACCTTC,CASSLALRGGYTF
TRBJ2-2,NA,TRBV11-2,TRBD2,TGTGCCAGCAGCTTAGAGCCAGCGGGGATAAACACCGGGGAGCTGTTTTTT,CASSLEPAGINTGELFF
TRBJ2-7,once,TRBV6-1,NA,TGTGCCAGCAGTGAATTCCCCCACGAGCAGTACTTC,CASSEFPHEQYF
TRBJ1-5,few,TRBV19,NA,TGTGCCAGTAGCACGTCTTTGGGGAGCAATCAGCCCCAGCATTTT,CASSTSLGSNQPQHF
TRBJ1-3,few,TRBV29-1,TRBD1,TGCAGCGTCCACACAGGGGGCGCGGGCTCTGGAAACACCATATATTTT,CSVHTGGAGSGNTIYF
TRBJ1-3,NA,TRBV4-3,TRBD1,TGCGCCAGCAGTCAAGGGACAGGACTCTCTGGAAACACCATATATTTT,CASSQGTGLSGNTIYF
TRBJ2-7,once,TRBV7-3,NA,TGTGCCAGCAGCCCCGACAACTCCTACGAGCAGTACTTC,CASSPDNSYEQYF
TRBJ1-1,NA,TRBV9,NA,TGTGCCAGCAGGCCGTTGTCAGGGGTGAACACTGAAGCTTTCTTT,CASRPLSGVNTEAFF
TRBJ2-7,NA,TRBV4-1,NA,TGCGCCAGCAGCCAAGGGGAGACCGGGGGATACGAGCAGTACTTC,CASSQGETGGYEQYF
TRBJ2-1,NA,TRBV11-2,NA,TGTGCCAGCAGCTTAGATCAAACACGGGGTGGATATGGACCCTACAATGAGCAGTTCTTC,CASSLDQTRGGYGPYNEQFF
TRBJ2-7,NA,TRBV11-2,NA,TGTGCCAGCAGCCTCCGGCCGGCTACCTACGAGCAGTACTTC,CASSLRPATYEQYF
TRBJ1-5,NA,TRBV9,NA,TGTGCCAGCAGCGTAGGGGCGAGGGGGCAGCCCCAGCATTTT,CASSVGARGQPQHF
TRBJ1-2,NA,TRBV2,TRBD1,TGTGCCAGCACCCCAGGGACAGCCTATGGCTACACCTTC,CASTPGTAYGYTF
TRBJ1-5,NA,TRBV19,TRBD1,TGTGCCAGTAGTATAGCAGGGACAGGGCTTAATCAGCCCCAGCATTTT,CASSIAGTGLNQPQHF
TRBJ2-7,few,TRBV27,NA,TGTGCCACCCGAGGGACGTTAACCTACGAGCAGTACTTC,CATRGTLTYEQYF
TRBJ2-1,NA,TRBV5-1,NA,TGCGCCAGCAGCTCCTCCGGGATCCCGAATGAGCAGTTCTTC,CASSSSGIPNEQFF
TRBJ1-3,NA,TRBV4-3,NA,TGCGCCAGCAGCCAAACGTACAAGGGCCGCTCTGGAAACACCATATATTTT,CASSQTYKGRSGNTIYF
TRBJ1-1,NA,TRBV25-1,TRBD1,TGTGCCAGCAGCAGCCCAGGGGGAGAAGCTTTCTTT,CASSSPGGEAFF
TRBJ1-6,once,TRBV10-2,NA,TGCGCCAGCAGTGAGCCTACCGTGACAGGCATCAATTCACCCCTCCACTTT,CASSEPTVTGINSPLHF
TRBJ2-5,NA,TRBV7-9,NA,TGTGCCAGCAGCTTAGGCGGCAATCAAGAGACCCAGTACTTC,CASSLGGNQETQYF
TRBJ2-7,NA,TRBV11-2,NA,TGTGCCAGCAGCTTAGGGACACTTACCCCCTACGAGCAGTACTTC,CASSLGTLTPYEQYF
TRBJ1-4,few,TRBV15,NA,TGTGCCACCAGCAGAGAAAAACTGTTTTTT,CATSREKLFF
TRBJ1-1,NA,TRBV5-1,NA,TGCGCCAGCAGCTTGGCCCAGGAATTGAACACTGAAGCTTTCTTT,CASSLAQELNTEAFF
TRBJ2-3,NA,TRBV6-5,NA,TGTGCCACTAGTATGGGCCTCACCACGGATACGCAGTATTTT,CATSMGLTTDTQYF
TRBJ2-1,NA,TRBV6-5,NA,TGTGCCAGAAACAGCTCCTACAATGAGCAGTTCTTC,CARNSSYNEQFF
TRBJ2-3,once,TRBV6-5,TRBD2,TGTGCCAGCAGTCCTAGCGGGGGTAGCACAGATACGCAGTATTTT,CASSPSGGSTDTQYF
TRBJ2-1,NA,TRBV10-1,TRBD2,TGCGCCAGCAGTGAGCTCGGAGCGGGGGGCACGGATGAGCAGTTCTTC,CASSELGAGGTDEQFF
TRBJ1-5,NA,TRBV5-1,TRBD1,TGCGCCAGCAGCTCGGGGACAGGGGGGACTCAGCCCCAGCATTTT,CASSSGTGGTQPQHF
TRBJ1-2,once,TRBV6-5,NA,TGTGCCAGCACCATGGACAGACGGAATGGCTACACCTTC,CASTMDRRNGYTF